A single sample is the source of the 26 T cell receptor beta chains below, sequenced in a study of cytomegalovirus exposure and HLA in healthy donors. A multiplex PCR was run with 60 Vbeta primers and 13 Jbeta primers. TCRdb keeps only in-frame clones here, not all; method: immunoSEQ multiplex PCR. The sample consists of fewer than 200,000 clones, 80% to 90% of them appearing once. The sequencing sample was made of PBMCs. These receptors were taken from a man under 40 in good health and CMV-seropositive.

The genes are TRBV7-2 and TRBJ2-2; 9 nucleotides agree with TRBD2. The V and J ends lost 5 bases and 6 bases, in that order; junction bases with no gene match: 7. CDR1 and CDR2 from the germline V gene are SGHTA and FQGNSA. This CDR3 region has 15 residues. The CDR3 is CASSPRLAASGELFF. CDR3 nucleotide sequence: TGTGCCAGCAGCCCGCGACTAGCGGCCTCCGGGGAGCTGTTTTTT.

The rearrangement uses TRBV10-3 and TRBJ2-7; D is unclear. Germline CDR1 reads ENHRY; CDR2 reads SYGVKD. The V gene lost 0 bases and the J gene lost 3 bases, with 9 bases spanning the gap. The length of the CDR3 is 14 residues. The CDR3 nucleotides are TGTGCCATCAGTGAGTCGAAACTGGTCTACGAGCAGTACTTC. It yields the protein CAISESKLVYEQYF.

This rearrangement joins TRBV9 to TRBJ2-2; maybe TRBD2 (6 bases). Trimming removed 2 bases from V and 3 bases from J, with 17 bases in between. Germline CDR1 is SGDLS and CDR2 is YYNGEE. This CDR3 region has 17 residues. CDR3: CASSVRDSLRDTGELFF. CDR3 DNA sequence: TGTGCCAGCAGCGTCAGGGACTCCCTACGGGACACCGGGGAGCTGTTTTTT.

A single count supports this clone. For the CDR3, the DNA is TGTGCCAGCAGTGCTGTGGGCCCCTACAATGAGCAGTTCTTC. Its protein product is CASSAVGPYNEQFF. The chain has TRBV2 and TRBJ2-7, with D unresolved. Matching the DNA end better, TRBJ2-1 makes the J call doubtful. There are 14 residues in the CDR3. Germline V gene sequence: CDR1 SNHLY, CDR2 FYNNEI.

The rearrangement uses TRBV4-3 and TRBJ2-1; the match to TRBD2 covers 9 bases. V dropped 2 bases and J dropped 2; count of bases not matched to a gene: 7. CDR3 length: 17 amino acids. The V gene's germline CDR1 is LGHNA and CDR2 YSLEER. The CDR3 protein is CASSQKSLAGPYNEQFF. The CDR3 DNA reads TGCGCCAGCAGCCAAAAGTCCCTAGCGGGACCCTACAATGAGCAGTTCTTC.

This clone was seen only a few times. The chain recombines TRBV7-9 with TRBJ2-5, with D perhaps TRBD1 (5 bases). With 5 bases removed from V and 2 bases from J, the gap between germline ends came to 18 bases. There are 16 residues in the CDR3. CDR1 and CDR2 from the germline V gene are SEHNR and FQNEAQ (reference sequence). The CDR3 DNA is TGTGCCAGCAGCCGAAGGGGTCCAGGGATTCAAGAGACCCAGTACTTC. Its translation is CASSRRGPGIQETQYF.

The chain employs TRBV5-1 and TRBJ2-5; D unresolved. The CDR3 length is 12 residues. With 6 bases removed from V and 4 bases from J, the gap between germline ends came to 10 bases. CDR1 is SGHRS and CDR2 is YFSETQ in the germline V gene. CDR3 in DNA: TGCGCCAGCATGTTACCGGGAGAGACCCAGTACTTC. It encodes CASMLPGETQYF.

The chain recombines TRBV6-5 with TRBJ1-4; tentative D call: TRBD1 (5 bases). V lost 0 bases, J lost 0 bases, and 5 bases lay in between. CDR1 and CDR2 (germline): MNHEY, SVGAGI. This CDR3 region has 15 residues. The CDR3 sequence is CASSYSTATNEKLFF. CDR3 bases: TGTGCCAGCAGTTACTCGACAGCAACTAATGAAAAACTGTTTTTT.

This rearrangement joins TRBV5-4 to TRBJ2-2; D is unclear. Trimming removed 3 bases from V and 3 bases from J, with 3 bases in between. This CDR3 comprises 12 residues. The germline CDR1 and CDR2 sequences are SGHNT and YYREEE (reference sequence). CDR3 in DNA: TGTGCCAGCAGCTCCTACACCGGGGAGCTGTTTTTT. Protein product: CASSSYTGELFF.

Remarks on this clone: At the DNA level, this CDR3 is encoded by other sequences in the same sample as well. V gene TRBV6-5 combines with J gene TRBJ2-3, with 7 bases identical to TRBD2. Germline V gives CDR1 MNHEY, CDR2 SVGAGI. There are 15 residues in the CDR3. V shed 6 bases and J 0 bases; nucleotides not matched to a gene: 6. CDR3 sequence (DNA): TGTGCCAGCAGGCAAGCGGGGCTGAGCACAGATACGCAGTATTTT. Its translation: CASRQAGLSTDTQYF.

The chain combines TRBV7-3 with TRBJ2-7; 9 bases align to TRBD2. This CDR3 contains 15 residues. Unmatched junction bases numbered 5, after V lost 3 bases and J lost 2 bases. Germline CDR1 is SGHTA and CDR2 is FQGTGA. CDR3 protein: CASSFLAGYPYEQYF. CDR3 DNA sequence: TGTGCCAGCAGCTTTCTAGCGGGATACCCCTACGAGCAGTACTTC. Filled out from reference TRBV7-3 and TRBJ2-7, the complete variable domain reads GAGVSQTPSNKVTEKGKYVELRCDPISGHTALYWYRQSLGQGPEFLIYFQGTGAADDSGLPNDRFFAVRPEGSVSTLKIQRTERGDSAVYLCASSFLAGYPYEQYFGPGTRLTVT.

The chain links TRBV4-1 to TRBJ2-4; TRBD1 might be the D (5 bases). Trimming pared 1 base from V and 1 base from J, leaving 11 bases between. The CDR3 loop spans 16 amino acids. The V gene's germline CDR1 is MGHRA and CDR2 YSYEKL. The chain's CDR3 is CASSQGSGRAKNIQYF. DNA for the CDR3: TGCGCCAGCAGCCAAGGGTCAGGGCGGGCCAAAAACATTCAGTACTTC.

CDR3: CASNTGSSYNEQFF. CDR3 sequence (DNA): TGTGCCAGCAATACCGGGAGCTCCTACAATGAGCAGTTCTTC. The chain combines TRBV6-6 with TRBJ2-1; a possible D gene is TRBD2 (6 bases). The germline V gene encodes CDR1 MNHNY and CDR2 SVGAGI (reference sequence). This CDR3 region has 14 residues. Trimming stripped 7 bases from V and 0 bases from J, with 10 bases between.

For this clone: The germline gene is not matched at one end of the junction; a read error may be the cause. The chain has TRBV6-1 and TRBJ1-5; no clear D. Germline V CDR1 and CDR2: MNHNS, SASEGT. The CDR3 is 15 amino acids. The CDR3 loop reads CASSEGRGGNQPQHF. The CDR3 DNA reads TGTGCCAGCAGTGAGGGTCGTGGCGGCAACCAGCCCCAGCATTTT.

In DNA form, the CDR3 reads TGTGCCAGCAGCGACGCAGGAGGAGCAATCTATGGCTACACCTTC. The encoded protein is CASSDAGGAIYGYTF. The V gene is TRBV7-2, the J gene TRBJ1-2, with D hard to call. The CDR3 extends over 15 amino acids. The V end was cut by 5 bases, the J end by 4 bases, with 17 bases between. CDR1 is SGHTA and CDR2 is FQGNSA in the germline V gene.

This chain uses TRBV4-3 with TRBJ2-2; D perhaps matches TRBD2 (6 bases). Germline CDR1 reads LGHNA; CDR2 reads YSLEER. The length of the CDR3 is 15 residues. V was cut by 1 base and J by 7 bases, with 13 bases left in between. CDR3 protein: CASSQARERVGELFF. CDR3 in DNA: TGCGCCAGCAGCCAAGCCCGGGAGCGGGTCGGGGAGCTGTTTTTT.

The chain joins TRBV9 to TRBJ1-2; D not certain. V was trimmed by 1 base and J by 4 bases, leaving 23 bases between them. The germline CDR1 and CDR2 sequences are SGDLS and YYNGEE. CDR3 length: 18 residues. Written as DNA, the CDR3 is TGTGCCAGCAGCGTATCCGCCACGCGAGGGAGCGTGGTCTATGGCTACACCTTC. It yields the protein CASSVSATRGSVVYGYTF.

The chain is built from TRBV7-2 and TRBJ2-5, with 8 nucleotides matching TRBD1. Germline V gene data show CDR1 as SGHTA and CDR2 as FQGNSA. The CDR3 totals 15 residues. Trimming took 3 bases from V and 2 from J; bases not matched to a gene: 5. The CDR3 sequence is CASSLDRVQQETQYF. CDR3 nucleotides: TGTGCCAGCAGCTTGGACAGGGTCCAACAAGAGACCCAGTACTTC.

The rearrangement joins TRBV7-2 to TRBJ2-6; D remains unclear. Trimming removed 6 bases from V and 0 bases from J, with 12 bases in between. The CDR3 covers 16 residues. Germline V gene lookup returns CDR1 SGHTA and CDR2 FQGNSA. CDR3 nucleotide sequence: TGTGCCAGCAGTCTCGTTACGAGCTCTGGGGCCAACGTCCTGACTTTC. It encodes CASSLVTSSGANVLTF.

This clone has only one observation. The CDR3 spells CASSDPYRRGDEQFF. CDR3 DNA sequence: TGTGCCAGCAGTGACCCTTACCGCAGGGGAGATGAGCAGTTCTTC. The genes are TRBV25-1 and TRBJ2-1, with D possibly matching TRBD1 (6 bases). The CDR3 has 15 amino acids. Germline CDR1 is MGHDK and CDR2 is SYGVNS. Deletions cut 3 bases from V and 8 bases from J, with 17 bases between. Together with reference TRBV25-1 and TRBJ2-1, the CDR3 gives the full variable domain: EADIYQTPRYLVIGTGKKITLECSQTMGHDKMYWYQQDPGMELHLIHYSYGVNSTEKGDLSSESTVSRIRTEHFPLTLESARPSHTSQYLCASSDPYRRGDEQFFGPGTRLTVL.

The genes are TRBV9 and TRBJ2-2; TRBD2 agrees at 14 bases. Germline V gene data show CDR1 as SGDLS and CDR2 as YYNGEE. The CDR3 contains 16 residues. Trimming took 4 bases from V and 4 from J; bases not matched to a gene: 3. CDR3 bases: TGTGCCAGCAGCTTTGGGACTAGCGGGAGCACCGGGGAGCTGTTTTTT. It is translated as CASSFGTSGSTGELFF.

This clone was seen more than once but under ten times. The chain carries TRBV7-9 and TRBJ1-1, with no clear D. V lost 5 bases to trimming and J lost 8 bases, with 9 bases between them. Germline V gives CDR1 SEHNR, CDR2 FQNEAQ (reference sequence). The CDR3 loop spans 11 amino acids. The CDR3 loop is CASSPIREAFF. In nucleotides, the CDR3 is TGTGCCAGCAGCCCTATCCGAGAAGCTTTCTTT.

This clone showed up just once. V usage is TRBV6-1 and J usage is TRBJ1-2; 7 bases are shared with TRBD1. The germline V gene has CDR1 MNHNS and CDR2 SASEGT. V gave up 6 bases and J gave up 4 bases; unmatched junction bases: 11. The CDR3 loop spans 15 amino acids. CDR3 nucleotide sequence: TGTGCCAGCAGGAAAGGGGACAGCTCCCTCTATGGCTACACCTTC. Protein product: CASRKGDSSLYGYTF.

V gene TRBV9 combines with J gene TRBJ2-1; tentatively, D is TRBD2 (5 bases). Trimming left V 3 bases short and J 2 bases short, with 12 bases between. CDR3 size: 15 residues. Per the germline V gene, CDR1 is SGDLS and CDR2 is YYNGEE. CDR3 nucleotide sequence: TGTGCCAGCAGCGGCGAGGGTGACACCTACAATGAGCAGTTCTTC. Protein: CASSGEGDTYNEQFF. Drawing the rest from reference TRBV9 and TRBJ2-1, the complete variable domain is DSGVTQTPKHLITATGQRVTLRCSPRSGDLSVYWYQQSLDQGLQFLIQYYNGEERAKGNILERFSAQQFPDLHSELNLSSLELGDSALYFCASSGEGDTYNEQFFGPGTRLTVL.

J is TRBJ1-2 and V is TRBV7-8, with D tentatively TRBD1 (6 bases). V lost 3 bases to trimming and J lost 4 bases, with 12 bases between them. CDR1 SGHVS and CDR2 FQNEAQ come from the germline V gene. CDR3 length: 14 residues. CDR3 amino acids: CASSFGGGGYGYTF. CDR3 coding DNA: TGTGCCAGCAGCTTTGGGGGCGGAGGCTATGGCTACACCTTC.

The chain uses TRBV7-3 and TRBJ2-2, with a tentative D call TRBD1 (5 bases). Germline loops: CDR1 SGHTA, CDR2 FQGTGA. The length of the CDR3 is 18 residues. V was pared by 1 base and J by 5 bases, with 20 bases between. CDR3 DNA sequence: TGTGCCAGCAGCTTAAGTGGGCAGGGCCGACTCAGGACCGGGGAGCTGTTTTTT. Translation gives CASSLSGQGRLRTGELFF. Variable domain in full (rest from reference TRBV7-3 and TRBJ2-2): GAGVSQTPSNKVTEKGKYVELRCDPISGHTALYWYRQSLGQGPEFLIYFQGTGAADDSGLPNDRFFAVRPEGSVSTLKIQRTERGDSAVYLCASSLSGQGRLRTGELFFGEGSRLTVL.